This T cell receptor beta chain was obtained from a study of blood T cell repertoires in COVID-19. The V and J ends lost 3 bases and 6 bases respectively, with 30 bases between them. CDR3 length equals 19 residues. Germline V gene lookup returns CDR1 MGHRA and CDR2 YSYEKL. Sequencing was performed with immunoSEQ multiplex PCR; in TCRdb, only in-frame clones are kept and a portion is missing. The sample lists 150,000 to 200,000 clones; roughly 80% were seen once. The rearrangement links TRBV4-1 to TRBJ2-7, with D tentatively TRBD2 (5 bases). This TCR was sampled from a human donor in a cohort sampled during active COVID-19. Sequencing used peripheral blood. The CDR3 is CASSHLISAGERTSREQYF. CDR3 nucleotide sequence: TGCGCCAGCAGCCACCTCATCTCGGCTGGGGAAAGGACTTCCCGCGAGCAGTACTTC.